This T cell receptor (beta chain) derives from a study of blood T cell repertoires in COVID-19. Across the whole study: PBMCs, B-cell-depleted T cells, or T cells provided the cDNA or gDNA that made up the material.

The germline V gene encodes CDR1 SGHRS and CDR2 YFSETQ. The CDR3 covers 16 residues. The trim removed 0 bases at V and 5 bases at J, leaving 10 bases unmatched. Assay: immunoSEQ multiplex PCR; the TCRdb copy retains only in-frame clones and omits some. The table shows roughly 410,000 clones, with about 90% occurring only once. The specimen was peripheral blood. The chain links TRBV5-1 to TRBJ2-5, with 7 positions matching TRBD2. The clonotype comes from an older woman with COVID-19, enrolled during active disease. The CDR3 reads CASSLALANGGETQYF. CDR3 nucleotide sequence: TGCGCCAGCAGCTTGGCACTAGCGAACGGCGGCGAGACCCAGTACTTC.